This TCR beta chain was profiled in a study of shared clonotypes between healthy human individuals. This CDR3 comprises 13 residues. Per germline, CDR1 MNHEY and CDR2 SVGAGI. Trimming took 2 bases from V and 6 from J, leaving 11 bases between them. Profiled with immunoSEQ multiplex PCR; TCRdb holds only in-frame clones, not every one. This table has a few million clones, roughly 92% appearing once. Within Nashville, Tennessee resided all donors, each a Caucasian adult. Study-wide points: Sequencing of the sorted subsets was shown by rarefaction to be incomplete despite large depth.

To note about this clone: Its antigen is unknown.

Sequenced: naive CD4+ T cells sorted from blood. Subset defined: CD45RA+ positively selected. The source of this sequence is a man in his late teens or twenties in good health. This rearrangement joins TRBV6-5 to TRBJ2-7; D is tentatively TRBD1 or TRBD2 (6 bases each). CDR3 nucleotide sequence: TGTGCCAGCAGTTACACCAGGGGAGGCGAGCAGTACTTC. This translates into CASSYTRGGEQYF.